The text below deals with one TCR beta chain. Its antigen remains unidentified. Base quality data are lacking; no much larger clone is found one base away. The germline V gene sets CDR1 to SGHVS and CDR2 to FQNEAQ. V is shortened by 3 bases, J by 0 bases, and the region joining them spans 12 bases. From the cysteine through the phenylalanine, the CDR3 covers 16 amino acids. The sequence is cut down to CDR3 DNA, 48 bases in frame from base 1. Preparation of the library involved 5' RACE. A second PCR of roughly 7 to 12 cycles was run with a J-beta primer mix and a sample-barcoded 5' primer. Each TCR beta cDNA molecule received a unique molecular identifier from a template-switch 5' adaptor carrying 12 random nucleotides. Each sample yielded at least 2.5 million CDR3-containing paired-end reads. All of the RNA was converted into first-strand cDNA using the Mint cDNA synthesis kit, with a TRBC-specific oligonucleotide serving as the primer. Following uracil-DNA glycosylase treatment, a first 18-cycle PCR with universal primers M1SS and BC2_uni_R was performed on all cDNA. The original methods were these. Each sample was normalized by randomly selecting 1 million high-quality reads, each carrying a distinct molecular identifier. Reads sharing molecular identifiers were discarded rather than binned into consensus sequences. CDR3 identification, clonotype clustering and error correction used MiTCR with a Q25 quality threshold and the strictest error-elimination algorithm. A nonparametric unseen species model with Euler transformation was used to estimate lower-bound total TCR beta diversity. The public reads were reanalyzed by TCRdb: fastp trimming at Q25, MiXCR alignment, in-frame beta chains only. Each CDR3 protein gets just one entry, which takes the most common genes and DNA from the rows behind it. V and J calls and clone size were set by TCRdb, not the authors. The sample includes 1.8 million or so distinct CDR3 sequences, with around 40% observed a single time. The ten largest clones represent more than 20% of the sample.

This sample stems from a study of blood T cells in healthy people across ages (dated by TCRdb to the mid-2010s). For the wider study: In model experiments, template switching captured roughly one uniquely barcoded TCR beta cDNA molecule for every two T cells. Using deep sequencing normalized with unique cDNA molecular identifiers, the study measured how TCR beta repertoire diversity changes with age. To avoid experimental bias, donors of different ages were spread randomly across the sequencing lanes. For two donors (one aged 18 to 29 and one aged 80 or older), the study analyzed two additional independent replicas of 1 million unique cDNA reads from the same blood draw. The donors were divided into four age groups: young (average about 15 years), middle-aged (about 40), aged (about 61) and long-lived (82). The full study reports these points: The percentage of naive T cells measured by flow cytometry correlated strongly with observed TCR beta diversity. The long-lived group showed more naive CD4+ T cells, fewer expanded clones and increased TCR diversity than the aged group, suggesting age selection. Estimates of total diversity based on one million sequenced T cells were considered lower bounds and underestimates. As age increased, observed TCR beta diversity per million T cells dropped in a roughly linear way, and a significant reduction was already evident by age about 40. Since profiling was done on bulk unsorted PBMCs, naive and antigen-experienced compartments could not be conclusively compared. Because the CMV infection status of the donors was unknown, age-related changes in expanded clonotypes may potentially have been confounded.

Systemically healthy Caucasian individuals from Russia, 39 in total and aged about 6 to 95 years, were included as donors. Around 9.9 milliliters of peripheral blood were collected from each donor into EDTA-treated Vacutainer tubes. Ficoll-Paque density-gradient centrifugation was used to isolate PBMCs, with at least 6.5 million per sample. Total RNA, at least 5 micrograms per sample, was extracted from PBMCs with Trizol reagent. Naive CD45RAhigh/CD27high T cell percentages were measured by flow cytometry on a PBMC aliquot from every donor. Rearrangement joined TRBV7-8 to TRBJ2-1, with TRBD1 perhaps the D gene, on 5 matching bases. This sequence was found in a human donor in good health. Source material: blood. The nucleotide sequence reads as follows: TGTGCCAGCAGCTTGAACAGGATGGGCTCCTACAATGAGCAGTTCTTC. Its protein product is CASSLNRMGSYNEQFF.